Below, 30 T cell receptor beta chains from the same sample are listed, as sequenced in a study of T cell responses to AZD1222 COVID-19 vaccine. Libraries were prepared by immunoSEQ multiplex PCR; TCRdb keeps only in-frame clonotypes and omits some of them. The sample contains about 150,000 clones, 82% of which appear only once. The sample in question was peripheral blood, obtained on day 0 of MenACWY control vaccination. Every receptor here comes from an adult in good health.

The V and J genes are TRBV15 and TRBJ1-2; D call uncertain. Germline assignment: CDR1 LNHNV and CDR2 YYDKDF (reference sequence). CDR3 length: 15 residues. Deletions cut 2 bases from V and 3 bases from J, with 13 bases between. CDR3 sequence: CATSRPLPGDYGYTF. As DNA, the CDR3 is TGTGCCACCAGCAGACCCCTCCCGGGTGACTATGGCTACACCTTC.

The CDR3 DNA reads as TGTGCCAGCAGCTTGAGGTTTGGCAATGAGCAGTTCTTC. This codes for CASSLRFGNEQFF. The chain is built from TRBV13 and TRBJ2-1; no definite D call. Germline CDR1 and CDR2: PRHDT and FYEKMQ (reference sequence). V was pared by 3 bases and J by 6 bases, with 9 bases between. This CDR3 spans 13 amino acids.

The J gene is TRBJ2-3, the V gene TRBV3-1 (or the pseudogene TRBV3-2); perhaps D is TRBD1 or TRBD2 (5 bases each). V was clipped by 1 base and J by 10 bases, with 6 bases between them. There are 11 residues in the CDR3. CDR1 LGHDT and CDR2 YNNKEL come from the germline V gene (reference sequence). The CDR3 DNA reads as TGTGCCAGCAGCCAAGGAGGGGCGCAGTATTTT. This gives the protein CASSQGGAQYF.

The CDR3 region is CASRGRPRRSEAFF. The CDR3 nucleotides read TGTGCCAGCCGCGGACGGCCAAGGAGATCTGAAGCTTTCTTT. V and J are TRBV28 and TRBJ1-1, with D hard to call. The CDR3 has 14 residues. The V end was cut by 8 bases, the J end by 6 bases, with 19 bases between. CDR1 and CDR2 (germline): MDHEN, SYDVKM. The full variable domain, its missing parts supplied by reference TRBV28 and TRBJ1-1, is DVKVTQSSRYLVKRTGEKVFLECVQDMDHENMFWYRQDPGLGLRLIYFSYDVKMKEKGDIPEGYSVSREKKERFSLILESASTNQTSMYLCASRGRPRRSEAFFGQGTRLTVV.

A word on this clone: A much larger clone lies one base from this, so it may be a read error. The J gene is TRBJ1-2, the V gene TRBV9; D perhaps matches TRBD1 (6 bases). Trimming removed 3 bases at V and 2 bases at J, with 8 bases between. Looked up from germline, CDR1 is SGDLS and CDR2 is YYNGEE. This CDR3 region has 13 residues. CDR3 loop: CASSADRNYGYTF. The CDR3 DNA follows: TGTGCCAGCAGCGCAGACAGGAACTATGGCTACACCTTC.

This chain connects TRBV6-5 to TRBJ2-7, with 13 nucleotides matching TRBD2. Per the germline V gene, CDR1 is MNHEY and CDR2 is SVGAGI. J lost 6 bases, V lost 5 bases, and 7 bases had no gene match. This CDR3 is built from 15 residues. The CDR3 region is CASSLRTSGGGEQYF. The CDR3 DNA reads as TGTGCCAGCAGTCTGAGGACTAGCGGGGGAGGCGAGCAGTACTTC.

The chain is built from TRBV5-1 and TRBJ1-6; D is unclear. The CDR3 consists of 16 residues. The V and J ends lost 2 bases and 7 bases respectively, with 16 bases between them. Germline values: CDR1 SGHRS, CDR2 YFSETQ. CDR3 nucleotide sequence: TGCGCCAGCAGCTTCGCCCCACGAGACCAGAATTCACCCCTCCACTTT. It yields the protein CASSFAPRDQNSPLHF.

This chain joins TRBV12-3 or TRBV12-4 and TRBJ2-7; TRBD2 aligns across 8 bases. The CDR3 length is 13 residues. V shed 3 bases, J shed 4 bases, and the junction held 2 bases outside the gene matches. CDR3 residues: CASSFASGYEQYV. The CDR3 DNA reads as TGTGCCAGCAGTTTTGCTAGCGGGTACGAGCAGTACGTC.

The chain couples TRBV9 to TRBJ2-3; TRBD2 aligns across 11 bases. This CDR3 is 17 amino acids long. In germline, CDR1 is SGDLS, CDR2 YYNGEE. J lost 3 bases, V lost 4 bases, and 10 bases had no gene match. In DNA, the CDR3 is TGTGCCAGCAGCCAGAGGGGTAGCGGGGGGGATACAGATACGCAGTATTTT. It is translated as CASSQRGSGGDTDTQYF.

Only one count was recorded for this clone. The V gene is TRBV2, the J gene TRBJ1-6; 7 nucleotides align to TRBD1. The CDR3 length is 16 residues. V dropped 5 bases and J dropped 0; count of bases not matched to a gene: 4. Germline V lookup: CDR1 SNHLY, CDR2 FYNNEI. Here the CDR3 DNA reads TGTGCCAGCAGTATACGGACAGGCTCCTATAATTCACCCCTCCACTTT. Translating gives CASSIRTGSYNSPLHF.

The chain employs TRBV18 and TRBJ1-2; the D gene is possibly TRBD1 (5 bases). The V gene's germline CDR1 is KGHSH and CDR2 LQKENI. V gave up 7 bases and J gave up 7 bases, with 22 bases separating them. This CDR3 contains 15 residues. This CDR3 is CASFTTGQGRGGYTF. CDR3 sequence (DNA): TGTGCCAGCTTCACCACTGGGCAGGGAAGAGGTGGCTACACCTTC.

The gene calls are TRBV6-5 and TRBJ1-6; the match to TRBD1 covers 9 bases. CDR1 MNHEY and CDR2 SVGAGI come from the germline V gene. The length of the CDR3 is 15 residues. The trim removed 0 bases at V and 11 bases at J, leaving 5 bases unmatched. The chain's CDR3 is CASSYSGQGTAPLHF. The CDR3 DNA follows: TGTGCCAGCAGTTACTCGGGACAGGGTACGGCACCCCTCCACTTT.

This clone was counted a single time. V and J are TRBV6-5 and TRBJ1-1; perhaps TRBD1 as D (5 bases). Germline-derived CDR1 and CDR2 are MNHEY and SVGAGI. This CDR3 is built from 15 residues. V was shortened by 2 bases and J by 0 bases, with 10 bases between the two germline ends. CDR3 nucleotide sequence: TGTGCCAGCAGTTACGTTCGACAGATGAACACTGAAGCTTTCTTT. Its translation: CASSYVRQMNTEAFF.

This clone has just one count. The gene calls are TRBV6-5 and TRBJ1-6; TRBD1 matches at 7 bases. This CDR3 has 13 amino acids. V dropped 6 bases and J dropped 14; count of bases not matched to a gene: 10. CDR1 and CDR2 (germline): MNHEY, SVGAGI. CDR3 coding DNA: TGTGCCAGCAGCCAAACAGGGGAAGGATCCCTCCACTTT. It translates to CASSQTGEGSLHF.

This clone appeared a few times. The chain employs TRBV12-3 or TRBV12-4 and TRBJ1-5; D is undetermined. The CDR3 loop spans 13 amino acids. Trimming took off 7 bases at V and 7 bases at J, with 14 bases between the two ends. CDR3 sequence reads: CASMVGLGQPQHF. CDR3 nucleotides: TGTGCCAGCATGGTAGGGTTGGGCCAGCCCCAGCATTTT.

The chain employs TRBV30 and TRBJ1-1; D not resolved. The CDR3 spans 13 residues. Germline lookup yields CDR1 GTSNPN and CDR2 SVGIG (reference sequence). The V gene lost 0 bases and the J gene lost 0 bases, with 5 bases spanning the gap. CDR3 in DNA: TGTGCCTGGAGTGTTTATGTGAACACTGAAGCTTTCTTT. Its translation: CAWSVYVNTEAFF.

The chain is built from TRBV6-5 and TRBJ1-2, with 8 positions matching TRBD1. With 5 bases clipped from V and 6 bases from J, the junction kept 5 bases outside the gene matches. The CDR3 consists of 13 residues. Looked up from germline, CDR1 is MNHEY and CDR2 is SVGAGI. Here the CDR3 DNA reads TGTGCCAGCAGTCAGACAGGGGTAAATGGCTACACCTTC. As protein: CASSQTGVNGYTF.

The chain recombines TRBV6-6 with TRBJ1-2; D unclear. CDR1 is MNHNY and CDR2 is SVGAGI in the germline V gene (reference sequence). CDR3 size: 13 residues. Trimming removed 7 bases at V and 6 bases at J, with 15 bases between. The CDR3 region is CASTLLGGHGYTF. For the CDR3, the DNA is TGTGCCAGCACCCTCCTCGGAGGGCATGGCTACACCTTC.

The chain recombines TRBV15 with TRBJ1-4; D remains unclear. Germline V gives CDR1 LNHNV, CDR2 YYDKDF (reference sequence). This CDR3 region has 16 residues. Trimming stripped 0 bases from V and 5 bases from J, with 13 bases between. Here the CDR3 reads CATSRDNPSWNEKLFF. The CDR3 DNA sequence: TGTGCCACCAGCAGAGATAATCCGTCCTGGAATGAAAAACTGTTTTTT.

The CDR3 protein is CASSQVRTEGNQPQHF. DNA for the CDR3: TGCGCCAGCAGCCAAGTTCGGACAGAAGGAAATCAGCCCCAGCATTTT. This chain uses TRBV4-1 with TRBJ1-5; weak D call: TRBD1 (6 bases). This CDR3 has 16 amino acids. Trimming left V 1 base short and J 4 bases short, with 14 bases between. In germline, CDR1 is MGHRA, CDR2 YSYEKL.

The chain couples TRBV18 to TRBJ1-1; maybe TRBD1 (5 bases). The CDR3 is made up of 16 amino acids. Germline loops: CDR1 KGHSH, CDR2 LQKENI. V was trimmed by 3 bases and J by 1 base, leaving 15 bases between them. CDR3 region: CASSPSMGTANTEAFF. The CDR3, as DNA: TGTGCCAGCTCACCGAGTATGGGGACGGCGAACACTGAAGCTTTCTTT.

The J gene is TRBJ2-1, the V gene TRBV6-4, with D maybe TRBD1 (6 bases). V lost 4 bases, J lost 3 bases, and 10 bases lay in between. The CDR3 has 14 residues. Germline assignment: CDR1 MRHNA and CDR2 SNTAGT. The CDR3 DNA sequence: TGTGCCAGCAGTGTGGACAGATTCTACAATGAGCAGTTCTTC. Protein sequence: CASSVDRFYNEQFF.

The chain has TRBV7-9 and TRBJ1-5; TRBD1 matches 8 bases. Germline assignment: CDR1 SEHNR and CDR2 FQNEAQ (reference sequence). The CDR3 runs 14 residues. V shed 5 bases, J shed 6 bases, and the junction held 6 bases outside the gene matches. The CDR3 DNA reads as TGTGCCAGCAGCCGGGCAGGGACAGGTCAGCCCCAGCATTTT. It codes for CASSRAGTGQPQHF. The full variable domain, with the rest looked up from reference TRBV7-9 and TRBJ1-5, is DTGVSQNPRHKITKRGQNVTFRCDPISEHNRLYWYRQTLGQGPEFLTYFQNEAQLEKSRLLSDRFSAERPKGSFSTLEIQRTEQGDSAMYLCASSRAGTGQPQHFGDGTRLSIL.

In DNA form, the CDR3 reads TGTGCCAGCAGCTTAGGGTACGCCGGGGGACAGGGGAATGAAAAACTGTTTTTT. This encodes CASSLGYAGGQGNEKLFF. V and J are TRBV5-5 and TRBJ1-4; 10 bases fit TRBD1. CDR1 and CDR2 from the germline V gene are SGHKS and YYEKEE (reference sequence). V was clipped by 2 bases and J by 5 bases; unmatched bases: 12. The CDR3 loop spans 18 amino acids.

This chain joins TRBV28 and TRBJ1-3; the D gene is possibly TRBD1 (5 bases). CDR1 and CDR2 (germline): MDHEN, SYDVKM. The CDR3 is 14 amino acids. V lost 3 bases and J 2 bases, leaving 8 bases between the germline ends. The CDR3 DNA reads TGTGCCAGCAGTTTGGGGACGGCTGGAAACACCATATATTTT. Its protein is CASSLGTAGNTIYF.

CDR3 coding DNA: TGTGCCAGTGCCTCGCAGGGACATTCACCCCTCCACTTT. Its protein product is CASASQGHSPLHF. The chain employs TRBV19 and TRBJ1-6, with D possibly matching TRBD1 (5 bases). V lost 8 bases and J 8 bases, leaving 13 bases between the germline ends. Looked up from germline, CDR1 is LNHDA and CDR2 is SQIVND (reference sequence). The CDR3 has 13 amino acids.

This chain uses TRBV5-6 with TRBJ1-2; TRBD1 matches 9 bases. The CDR3 has 14 residues. Germline trimming cut 6 bases from V and 5 bases from J; bases unmatched to any gene: 8. The germline V gene has CDR1 SGHDT and CDR2 YYEEEE. CDR3 nucleotide sequence: TGTGCCAGCACCTGGGGACAGGGCCCTTATGGCTACACCTTC. As protein: CASTWGQGPYGYTF.

The chain joins TRBV7-3 to TRBJ1-2, with 7 bases that match TRBD1. Germline V CDR1 and CDR2: SGHTA, FQGTGA. The CDR3 covers 14 residues. V was pared by 4 bases and J by 0 bases, with 2 bases of the junction left unmatched. The CDR3 DNA reads as TGTGCCAGCAGCTGGACAGGAGCTAACTATGGCTACACCTTC. This translates into CASSWTGANYGYTF.

The chain has TRBV6-5 and TRBJ2-3; TRBD1 matches at 8 bases. Germline values: CDR1 MNHEY, CDR2 SVGAGI. The CDR3 is 13 amino acids. V lost 10 bases to trimming and J lost 5 bases; unmatched junction nucleotides: 8. The CDR3 loop is CATRTGQEDTQYF. CDR3 nucleotides: TGTGCCACTCGGACAGGGCAAGAAGATACGCAGTATTTT.

The CDR3 here is CASSFPGSTQYF. The CDR3 DNA reads TGTGCCAGCAGCTTCCCGGGCTCGACCCAGTACTTC. The chain joins TRBV7-2 to TRBJ2-5; D not resolved. Trimming removed 3 bases at V and 7 bases at J, with 9 bases between. From germline, CDR1 is SGHTA and CDR2 FQGNSA. CDR3 length: 12 residues. Full variable domain (remainder filled in from reference TRBV7-2 and TRBJ2-5): GAGVSQSPSNKVTEKGKDVELRCDPISGHTALYWYRQSLGQGLEFLIYFQGNSAPDKSGLPSDRFSAERTGGSVSTLTIQRTQQEDSAVYLCASSFPGSTQYFGPGTRLLVL.